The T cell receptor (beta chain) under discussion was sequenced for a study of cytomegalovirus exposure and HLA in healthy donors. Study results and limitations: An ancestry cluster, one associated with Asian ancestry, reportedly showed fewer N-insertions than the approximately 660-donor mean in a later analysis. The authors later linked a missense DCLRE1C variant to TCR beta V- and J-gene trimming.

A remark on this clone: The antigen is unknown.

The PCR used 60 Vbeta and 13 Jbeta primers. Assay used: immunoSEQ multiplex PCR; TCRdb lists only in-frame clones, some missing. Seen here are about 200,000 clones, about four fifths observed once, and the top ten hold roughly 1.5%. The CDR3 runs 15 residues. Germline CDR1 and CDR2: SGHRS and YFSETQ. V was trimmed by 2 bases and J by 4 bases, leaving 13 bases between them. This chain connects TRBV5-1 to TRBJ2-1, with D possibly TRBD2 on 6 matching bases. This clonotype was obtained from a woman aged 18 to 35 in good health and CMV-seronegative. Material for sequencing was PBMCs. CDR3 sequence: CASSFVEGSYNEQFF. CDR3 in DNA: TGCGCCAGCAGCTTTGTGGAGGGGTCTTACAATGAGCAGTTCTTC.